The rows below give T cell receptor beta chains drawn from one sample of a study of identical twins. From the 5' RACE reads, TCRdb called clonotypes with MiXCR, one entry per CDR3 protein. Of around 240,000 distinct CDR3 sequences in the sample, about 7.3% were seen once. The same sample was also used in a study of yellow fever vaccine responses in identical twins.

Material: memory (CD45RO+) T cells sorted from blood. The receptor source for this set is a woman aged 18-29 years in good health. Each CDR3 is given with its conserved first and last residue. D genes are given only for firm matches. Size tells how often a clone was seen (once, few, many) or the class of an expanded clone, and some rows leave it out.

>many|TRBJ2-1|16|-|TRBV5-1
TGCGCCAGCAGCCCCGAAGCCCCTATGCTAAACAATGAGCAGTTCTTC
CASSPEAPMLNNEQFF
>-|TRBJ2-1|12|-|TRBV12-3/TRBV12-4
TGTGCCAGCAGCAGTACAATCCATGAGCAGTTCTTC
CASSSTIHEQFF
>-|TRBJ2-6|15|-|TRBV6-5
TGTGCCAGCAGTCTACAGAACTCTGGGGCCAACGTCCTGACTTTC
CASSLQNSGANVLTF
>-|TRBJ1-3|14|TRBD1|TRBV18
TGTGCCAGCTCATTCTGGACAGGAGGAAACACCATATATTTT
CASSFWTGGNTIYF
>-|TRBJ1-6|17|-|TRBV27
TGTGCCAGCAGTTCCTGGGACGTAAGCTCCTATAATTCACCCCTCCACTTT
CASSSWDVSSYNSPLHF
>-|TRBJ2-1|14|TRBD2|TRBV3-1
TGTGCCAGCAGCCCTTGGGACTACAACAATGAGCAGTTCTTC
CASSPWDYNNEQFF
>many|TRBJ2-1|15|-|TRBV10-3
TGTGCCATCAGTGAGGGGGGGGGACAGTACAATGAGCAGTTCTTC
CAISEGGGQYNEQFF
>many|TRBJ1-1|11|-|TRBV12-3/TRBV12-4
TGTGCCAGCGGGAGATGGACTGAAGCTTTCTTT
CASGRWTEAFF
>many|TRBJ2-7|14|-|TRBV7-6
TGTGCCAGCAGCTTAGTGGTCGGTCCCTACGAGCAGTACTTC
CASSLVVGPYEQYF
>-|TRBJ2-3|17|TRBD1|TRBV28
TGTGCCAGCGGGAGAGGCGGAGGACAGGGGTGGACAGATACGCAGTATTTT
CASGRGGGQGWTDTQYF
>few|TRBJ2-1|14|-|TRBV10-3
TGTGCCATCAGTGAGAGGACGGACTACAATGAGCAGTTCTTC
CAISERTDYNEQFF
>many|TRBJ2-5|15|-|TRBV28
TGTGCCAGCAGTTTACTAGGGGCGTGGGGGGAGACCCAGTACTTC
CASSLLGAWGETQYF
>few|TRBJ2-5|13|-|TRBV5-6
TGTGCCAGCAGCTTGGAGATCCAAGAGACCCAGTACTTC
CASSLEIQETQYF
>many|TRBJ1-1|12|-|TRBV29-1
TGCAGCGCCAAAATCGGGCGGACTGAAGCTTTCTTT
CSAKIGRTEAFF
>-|TRBJ2-5|17|TRBD1|TRBV6-1
TGTGCCAGCAGTGAATTTCCGGGACAGGGGTACCAAGAGACCCAGTACTTC
CASSEFPGQGYQETQYF
>many|TRBJ2-1|15|-|TRBV4-1
TGCGCCAGCAGCCACGTGGGGAGAAACAACAATGAGCAGTTCTTC
CASSHVGRNNNEQFF
>many|TRBJ2-1|16|TRBD2|TRBV12-3/TRBV12-4
TGTGCCAGCAACCTACTAGCGGGAGGATCCTACAATGAGCAGTTCTTC
CASNLLAGGSYNEQFF
>-|TRBJ2-4|16|-|TRBV28
TGTGCCAGCAGTCCGCGGGCAGGAACAATAAAAAACATTCAGTACTTC
CASSPRAGTIKNIQYF
>many|TRBJ2-3|16|TRBD1|TRBV20-1
TGCAGTGCTAGAGATTCCGGGGACAGGGGGGCAGATACGCAGTATTTT
CSARDSGDRGADTQYF
>many|TRBJ2-4|16|-|TRBV20-1
TGCAGTGCTAGAGATGTGCGGGGCCTAGCCAAAAACATTCAGTACTTC
CSARDVRGLAKNIQYF
>many|TRBJ2-5|14|TRBD2|TRBV5-1
TGCGCCAGCAGCCGTCGGGGGGAGAAAGAGACCCAGTACTTC
CASSRRGEKETQYF
>many|TRBJ2-5|16|TRBD1|TRBV4-2
TGTGCCAGCAGCCAAAATCCGGGACAGGGACTGGAGACCCAGTACTTC
CASSQNPGQGLETQYF
>many|TRBJ2-1|15|-|TRBV11-2
TGTGCCAGCAGCCAACCCCGGGACGGAAACAATGAGCAGTTCTTC
CASSQPRDGNNEQFF
>many|TRBJ1-3|15|-|TRBV7-6
TGTGCCAGCAGCTACTCCGCAACAGCCGCAAACACCATATATTTT
CASSYSATAANTIYF
>-|TRBJ2-5|13|-|TRBV5-1
TGCGCCAGCAGCTTGGAGCTGTGGGAGACCCAGTACTTC
CASSLELWETQYF
>few|TRBJ2-1|15|-|TRBV14
TGTGCCAGCAGCCAAGCTCAGGGCATCGGTAATGAGCAGTTCTTC
CASSQAQGIGNEQFF
>-|TRBJ2-6|15|TRBD1|TRBV10-3
TGTGCCATCAGTGGGGGGACAGGTGGGGCCAACGTCCTGACTTTC
CAISGGTGGANVLTF
>many|TRBJ2-2|15|-|TRBV7-3
TGTGCCAGCAGCTTAGCGGAAGCTGGGACCGGGGAGCTGTTTTTT
CASSLAEAGTGELFF
>many|TRBJ2-2|13|-|TRBV12-3/TRBV12-4
TGTGCCAGCAGTTTTAGAGGGACCGGGGAGCTGTTTTTT
CASSFRGTGELFF
>-|TRBJ2-7|17|TRBD2|TRBV19
TGTGCCAGTAGTATAACGGGGGCCGGGACTAGCGGTCTGGAGCAGTACTTC
CASSITGAGTSGLEQYF
>-|TRBJ2-4|14|TRBD2|TRBV28
TGTGCCAGCAGTCGCCGGCAGGGAGGGAACATTCAGTACTTC
CASSRRQGGNIQYF
>few|TRBJ2-5|11|-|TRBV14
TGTGCCAGCAGCCAATTAGAGACCCAGTACTTC
CASSQLETQYF
>few|TRBJ1-1|13|-|TRBV15
TGTGCCACCAGCAGAGATTTAGGGAGCGAAGCTTTCTTT
CATSRDLGSEAFF
>few|TRBJ2-7|15|TRBD2|TRBV5-4
TGTGCCAGCAGCCCATCGGCGGGAGGGCTCTACGAGCAGTACTTC
CASSPSAGGLYEQYF
>-|TRBJ1-3|14|-|TRBV2
TGTGCCAGCAGTGGGGATGGGTCTGGAAACACCATATATTTT
CASSGDGSGNTIYF
>many|TRBJ1-5|14|TRBD1|TRBV12-3/TRBV12-4
TGTGCCAGCACCAAGGGACAGGGAAGGCAGCCCCAGCATTTT
CASTKGQGRQPQHF
>few|TRBJ2-1|12|-|TRBV27
TGTGCCAGCAGGAGAGGCTACAATGAGCAGTTCTTC
CASRRGYNEQFF
>few|TRBJ2-2|13|-|TRBV5-1
TGCGCCAGCAGCACCATGAACACCGGGGAGCTGTTTTTT
CASSTMNTGELFF
>-|TRBJ2-2|19|TRBD2|TRBV28
TGTGCCAGCAGTCCAAATCCCGGGACTAGCGGGAGGCGATACGGGGAGCTGTTTTTT
CASSPNPGTSGRRYGELFF
>-|TRBJ2-1|14|-|TRBV20-1
TGCAGTGCTGGACTTAAGCACTCCTACAATGAGCAGTTCTTC
CSAGLKHSYNEQFF
>many|TRBJ2-2|14|-|TRBV5-1
TGCGCCAGCAGCAGGCAGGGTGAGGCCGGGGAGCTGTTTTTT
CASSRQGEAGELFF
>few|TRBJ2-3|15|TRBD1|TRBV28
TGTGCCAGCAGTACACAGGGGGCTGGCACAGATACGCAGTATTTT
CASSTQGAGTDTQYF
>few|TRBJ2-4|15|TRBD2|TRBV20-1
TGCAGTGCCATTACTAGCGGGGGAGCCAAAAACATTCAGTACTTC
CSAITSGGAKNIQYF
>-|TRBJ2-3|15|TRBD1|TRBV5-4
TGTGCCAGCAGCCCGGGGACAGGGCACACAGATACGCAGTATTTT
CASSPGTGHTDTQYF
>many|TRBJ2-1|15|TRBD1|TRBV3-1
TGTGCCAGCAGCTGGGGGGGACAGGGTGACAATGAGCAGTTCTTC
CASSWGGQGDNEQFF
>many|TRBJ2-6|14|-|TRBV29-1
TGCAGCGCCCTCTCGGGCTCTGGGGCCAACGTCCTGACTTTC
CSALSGSGANVLTF
>few|TRBJ2-7|13|TRBD1|TRBV28
TGTGCCAGCACCCGGACAGGGGCCTACGAGCAGTACTTC
CASTRTGAYEQYF
>many|TRBJ2-4|16|-|TRBV18
TGTGCCAGCTCACCAGGTTTGGCCGTAGCCAAAAACATTCAGTACTTC
CASSPGLAVAKNIQYF
>many|TRBJ1-1|16|-|TRBV11-2
TGTGCCAGCAGCTTAGAGTTTGGGAAACGGGGCACTGAAGCTTTCTTT
CASSLEFGKRGTEAFF
>many|TRBJ2-2|15|TRBD1|TRBV5-1
TGCGCCAGCAGCGGGGGACAGGGATACACCGGGGAGCTGTTTTTT
CASSGGQGYTGELFF